This is a list of T cell receptor beta chains from one sample in a study of T cell responses to AZD1222 COVID-19 vaccine. Data came from immunoSEQ multiplex PCR; TCRdb stores just in-frame clones and leaves some out. The table shows over 95,000 clones, with roughly 90% occurring only once. Sequenced material: peripheral blood, taken on day 0 of AZD1222 vaccination. These TCRs come from an adult in good health. Each CDR3 is given with its conserved first and last residue. Each record gives: V gene, CDR3 protein.

TRBV7-2,CASSSRGQGSFYEQYF
TRBV14,CASSPWGQSPNYGYTF
TRBV4-3,CASSQEPTGTGGNTIYF
TRBV7-9,CASSSPLGRKGEQYF
TRBV6-5,CASSLTLDLNYGYTF
TRBV10-3,CAISEVLAGNEQYF
TRBV10-3,CAISDAGDLSEAFF
TRBV28,CASSLWGVSNQPQHF
TRBV7-9,CASSYSGTGSYEQYF
TRBV6-1,CASSEPGQGYEQYF
TRBV7-9,CASSPDRDLLNTEAFF
TRBV12-3/TRBV12-4,CASRLLSGNTIYF
TRBV9,CASSVGEPTQKLFF
TRBV18,CASSPSGGTGAYEQYF
TRBV7-2,CASSRSFTLNTEAFF
TRBV28,CASSRGGWYETQYF
TRBV4-2,CASSLGYQVQPQHF
TRBV6-4,CASSEGQMNTEAFF
TRBV28,CASTVPLGGNNYGYTF
TRBV30,CAWSVPQGAGFGAFF
TRBV5-5,CASSSTGLYEQYF
TRBV6-2/TRBV6-3,CASSAGLGSYNEQFF
TRBV19,CASSTPGTTNYGYTF
TRBV5-1,CASLRGAGEETQYF
TRBV11-1,CASSSGWGIYQETQYF
TRBV7-9,CASSLETLGYGYTF
TRBV12-3/TRBV12-4,CASRTDRGHAFF
TRBV4-1,CASSQTGHQASTDTQYF
TRBV12-3/TRBV12-4,CASRDRSTDTQYF
TRBV7-3,CASSRPGTGTGELFF
TRBV11-2,CASSLDGTGAYEQYF
TRBV7-2,CASSSAGDGAQETQYF
TRBV7-2,CASSPDEGGGYGYTF
TRBV6-1,CASSEVRGNHSPLHF
TRBV3-1/TRBV3-2,CASSLPGTAGGWDTQYF
TRBV12-3/TRBV12-4,CASSPTDTQYF
TRBV25-1,CASSGPPAEAFF
TRBV5-6,CASSLDVGNEKLFF
TRBV2,CASLEPPGQSAPLHF
TRBV12-1,CASSLRQTHTGELFF
TRBV5-4,CASSLPKGAGANVLTF
TRBV27,CASSKGGLEAFF
TRBV21-1,CASKLIGQTPSYEQYF
TRBV29-1,CSVFPPLAGDGYTF
TRBV9,CASSWTSTTDTQYF
TRBV7-2,CASSIPGPATDTQYF
TRBV9,CASSVRVSSGANVLTF
TRBV10-3,CAISESIVARGNTIYF
TRBV18,CASSQGESSNQPQHF
TRBV5-4,CASSLGTGEDYGYTF
TRBV7-2,CASSLGGVTEAFF
TRBV5-1,CASRQGAALNEKLFF
TRBV7-2,CASSLEGFTGELFF
TRBV7-7,CASSARGRETQYF